This T cell receptor (beta chain) emerged from a study of T-cell memory formation after mild COVID-19 (dated by TCRdb to 2020 to 2023). With regard to the full study: TCR sequence clusters from the two donors were found to be largely donor specific. T-cell clones expanding and contracting after mild COVID-19 in two donors were tracked by longitudinal TCRalpha and TCRbeta repertoire sequencing. The cohort was made up of two young adult volunteers, one female and one male, who were previously healthy. Paper-wide results and their limitations: The detection of some responding clones in pre-infection memory suggests that pre-existing cross-reactive memory T cells joined the SARS-CoV-2 response. Contracting CD4+ clones turned up mainly in the CM and EM memory subsets, whereas EMRA was where CD8+ clones were enriched. Clones that contracted from day 15 to 85 showed balanced CD4/CD8 phenotypes, whereas a second wave of clones that expanded from day 15 to 37 leaned towards CD4+. The second-wave clones that peaked on day 37 were not confirmed to be SARS-CoV-2 specific. Only a couple of mild cases were covered by the study, and larger cohorts that include severe cases with pre-infection samples were considered necessary.

Ficoll-Paque density gradient centrifugation was the method used to isolate PBMCs. Sequencing used an Illumina NovaSeq 6000. TCRalpha and TCRbeta cDNA libraries were built by 5'RACE with constant-segment primers, adding sample barcodes and unique molecular identifiers. RNA was extracted from every sample with Trizol reagent. Amplification of the libraries took two PCR steps, and the second step added a second sample barcode plus Illumina TruSeq adapters. Sequencing of libraries was performed on an Illumina NovaSeq with 2 x 150 bp paired-end reads. In the source study's methods: The reads were demultiplexed and collapsed into UMI-guided consensus sequences using migec v1.2.7. Using mixcr v2.1.11, the UMI consensuses were aligned to TRA and TRB V and J templates and assembled into clonotypes. Clonotypes were classified as expanded or contracted when called significant by both edgeR and NoisET, with noise models trained on biological replicates. edgeR calls used a false discovery rate-adjusted p below 0.01 and a log2 fold-change threshold of 1. PCA with hierarchical clustering of max-normalized trajectories of the 1000 most abundant clonotypes was used as exploratory dynamics analysis. Separately sequenced CD4+ and CD8+ repertoires were used to assign the CD4 or CD8 phenotype of responding clones. TCRdb itself trimmed the public reads at Q25 with fastp, ran MiXCR and retained productive beta chains. One record per CDR3 amino acid sequence lists the most common genes and DNA. Here the V and J calls rest on TCRdb's processing, not on the authors' analysis. Here the sample has approximately 260,000 distinct CDR3 sequences; under 20% occur a single time. The ten most abundant clones make up roughly 23% of the sample.

This clonotype appeared many times. Its antigen is unknown. Per-base quality was not reported, and no clone a single base away is much larger than it. V lost 2 bases and J lost 2 bases, and the count of bases not matched to a germline gene is 1. CDR1 and CDR2 are drawn from the germline V gene (reference sequence): MNHNY, SVGAGI. The cysteine opens and the phenylalanine closes a CDR3 of 14 amino acids. Just the 42-base CDR3 DNA is kept, in frame starting at base 1. This clonotype originated in a man between 18 and 35 years old who had mild COVID-19 (a few samples of this study predate the infection). The sample titles of this study are shuffled in the database, so cell type and time point are left out; the donor was told from shared clones. The sequence joins TRBV6-6 to TRBJ1-1; 8 central bases correspond to TRBD1. Sequences were obtained from PBMCs or a T cell subset sorted from them (not recorded which). The sequence in DNA is TGTGCCAGCAGTTACCAGGGGGCAAACACTGAAGCTTTCTTT. It specifies CASSYQGANTEAFF.